The entry that follows covers one T cell receptor beta chain sequence. Antigen: not known. V lost 4 bases and J lost 2, with 13 bases in between. CDR1 and CDR2 from the germline V gene are SGHRS and YFSETQ. The CDR3 consists of 14 residues. A single record per CDR3 protein comes from TCRdb applying MiXCR to the 5' RACE reads. The table lists hundreds of thousands of distinct CDR3 sequences, 15% to 20% of them singletons. The data originate from a study of T-cell memory formation after mild COVID-19. Notes on the study in general: Detection of some responders pre-infection suggested pre-existing cross-reactive memory T cells participated.

The sequenced sample was PBMCs or a T cell subset sorted from them (not recorded which). The chain combines TRBV5-1 with TRBJ2-7, with D perhaps assigned TRBD1 or TRBD2 (5 bases each). The sequence was obtained from a man aged 18 to 30 who had mild COVID-19 (a few samples of this study predate the infection). Cell type and time point are not known. The CDR3: CASSIGTLTYEQYF. CDR3 nucleotides: TGCGCCAGCAGCATCGGGACGCTCACCTACGAGCAGTACTTC.